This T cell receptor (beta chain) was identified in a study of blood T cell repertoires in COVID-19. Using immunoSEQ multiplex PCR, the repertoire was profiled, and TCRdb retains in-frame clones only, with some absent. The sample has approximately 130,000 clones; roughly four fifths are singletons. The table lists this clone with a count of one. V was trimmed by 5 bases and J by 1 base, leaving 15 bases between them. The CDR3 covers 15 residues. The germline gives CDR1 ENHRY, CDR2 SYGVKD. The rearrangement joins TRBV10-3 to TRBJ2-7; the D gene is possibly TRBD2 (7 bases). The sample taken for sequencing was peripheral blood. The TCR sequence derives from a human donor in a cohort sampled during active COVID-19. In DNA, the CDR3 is TGTGCCATCAGTCCGACTGGGGGGGCATCCTACGAGCAGTACTTC. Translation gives CAISPTGGASYEQYF.